These 32 T cell receptor beta chains originate from one sample sequenced in a study of CD8+ T cells in alopecia areata. RNA extraction and reverse transcription yielded cDNA as sequencing template. Using immunoSEQ multiplex PCR, the repertoire was profiled, and TCRdb retains in-frame clones only, with some absent. Sampling found 200,000 to 300,000 clones, none seen once. Markers used for sorting pooled cutaneous lymph node cells were CD4, CD8alpha, NKG2D, NKG2ACE and others. Sequencing was performed on CD4+ T cells sorted from a lymph node. These receptors all stem from a C3H/HeJ mouse with alopecia areata. The strain's MHC haplotype is H2-k.

To note about this clone: The gene names here belong to mouse. The observed sequence ends 4 residues before the CDR3 terminus, with the missing tail filled in from the germline J gene. The sample has other DNA sequences that encode this CDR3 too. V gene TRBV19 combines with J gene TRBJ2-3, with D perhaps TRBD1 (6 bases). Germline lookup yields CDR1 FNHDT and CDR2 SITEND (reference sequence). The V gene lost 2 bases and the J gene lost 1 base, with 11 bases spanning the gap. This CDR3 is built from 15 residues. The CDR3 loop reads CASSIPRGGAETLYF. CDR3 DNA, as far as it was read: TGTGCCAGCAGTATCCCCAGGGGTGGTGCAGAA.

Note on this clone: These gene names are mouse names. With the read ending 3 residues before the CDR3 end, the germline J gene is used to fill in that end. The rearrangement uses TRBV3 and TRBJ1-6; D may be TRBD1 (5 bases). TRBJ1-6 is an open reading frame whose function is uncertain. The CDR3 spans 15 residues. V shed 0 bases and J shed 5 bases, with 8 bases lying between them. The V gene's germline CDR1 is SNHLY and CDR2 FYNGKV (reference sequence). The CDR3 DNA, read in part, is TGTGCCAGCAGCTTAGCGAGACAGAATAATTCGCCC. This sequence encodes CASSLARQNNSP. From start to end, the CDR3 is CASSLARQNNSPLYF.

This clone was found a few times. The germline and genes are mouse ones. The read terminates 4 residues before the CDR3 end, so the remaining end is supplied by the germline J gene. The identical CDR3 is also encoded by other nucleotide sequences in the sample. The chain couples TRBV19 to TRBJ1-2, with TRBD1 matching 10 bases. The V and J ends lost 5 bases and 3 bases, in that order; junction bases with no gene match: 4. The CDR3 has 14 amino acids. Germline values: CDR1 FNHDT, CDR2 SITEND (reference sequence). The CDR3 protein is CASSRQGADSDYTF. The DNA read from the CDR3 is TGTGCCAGCAGCAGACAGGGGGCGGACTCC.

This clone appeared a few times. This sequence may be a read error, since a much larger clone differs from it by one base. Genes here carry mouse names. With the read ending 4 residues before the CDR3 end, the germline J gene is used to fill in that end. The sample has other DNA sequences that encode this CDR3 too. This chain connects TRBV13-1 to TRBJ2-5; unclear D gene. Per germline, CDR1 NSHNY and CDR2 SYGAGN. This CDR3 is built from 12 residues. V lost 5 bases and J lost 0, with 4 bases in between. CDR3 bases read: TGTGCCAGCAGCCTTAACCAAGAC. It codes for CASSLNQD. The whole CDR3 sequence reads CASSLNQDTQYF.

This clone was detected only a few times. The genes and germline here are from mouse. The DNA ends 4 residues before the CDR3 does, and the rest of the CDR3 is filled in from the germline J gene. This chain uses TRBV19 with TRBJ2-5; D is perhaps TRBD2 (6 bases). The germline V gene encodes CDR1 FNHDT and CDR2 SITEND (reference sequence). The length of the CDR3 is 13 residues. CDR3 residues: CASSPPGGDTQYF. CDR3 DNA, as far as it was read: TGTGCCAGCAGTCCCCCGGGGGGAGAC.

This clone has a handful of counts. Genes and germline come from the mouse. The read comes to an end 4 residues before the CDR3 does, leaving the germline J gene to fill in the end. The V gene is TRBV1, the J gene TRBJ1-1; D might be TRBD1 (5 bases). Germline V gene lookup returns CDR1 NSQYPW and CDR2 LRSPGD (reference sequence). The CDR3 length is 13 residues. The CDR3 is CTCSAGGATEVFF. The CDR3 DNA, read in part, is TGCACCTGCAGTGCAGGGGGCGCAACA. The whole variable domain, remainder taken from reference TRBV1 and TRBJ1-1, is VTLLEQNPRWRLVPRGQAVNLRCILKNSQYPWMSWYQQDLQKQLQWLFTLRSPGDKEVKSLPGADYLATRVTDTELRLQVANMSQGRTLYCTCSAGGATEVFFGKGTRLTVV.

This clone came up a few times. Mouse gene names apply. The CDR3 goes on 4 residues after the read ends, and that part is filled in from the germline J gene. The V call is TRBV19, the J call TRBJ1-1; the match to TRBD1 covers 7 bases. This CDR3 comprises 13 residues. Germline V gene sequence: CDR1 FNHDT, CDR2 SITEND (reference sequence). V shed 5 bases and J 4 bases; nucleotides not matched to a gene: 5. CDR3 loop: CASRPGQITEVFF. The sequenced part of the CDR3 DNA is TGTGCCAGCAGACCGGGACAGATCACA.

This clone was observed a handful of times. The germline and genes are mouse ones. The CDR3 end is not reached by the read, which stops 3 residues before it; the germline J gene fills it in. V usage is TRBV13-2 and J usage is TRBJ1-6; D is ambiguous. TRBJ1-6 has ORF status, its function being uncertain. The CDR3 length is 12 residues. Germline V gene sequence: CDR1 NNHNN, CDR2 SYGAGS (reference sequence). V lost 1 base and J lost 7, with 3 bases in between. The CDR3 protein is CASGDWNSPLYF. CDR3 DNA, as far as it was read: TGTGCCAGCGGTGATTGGAATTCGCCC.

As to this clone: Gene names follow the mouse nomenclature. The CDR3 end lies 4 residues beyond the end of the read and is filled in from the germline J gene. The chain joins TRBV19 to TRBJ2-5, with 8 bases fitting TRBD2. The CDR3 length is 15 residues. Germline V lookup: CDR1 FNHDT, CDR2 SITEND (reference sequence). CDR3 amino acids: CASSMPWGVGDTQYF. Incomplete CDR3 DNA: TGTGCCAGCAGTATGCCCTGGGGGGTCGGTGAC.

In its sample, this clone was seen a few times. Germline and genes: mouse. The observed sequence ends 4 residues before the CDR3 terminus, with the missing tail filled in from the germline J gene. V and J are TRBV5 and TRBJ2-1; perhaps TRBD2 as D (6 bases). The CDR3 runs to 15 residues. V gave up 4 bases and J gave up 0 bases, with 10 bases separating them. Germline CDR1 and CDR2: LGHNA and YNLKQL (reference sequence). The CDR3 loop reads CASSPGTNNYAEQFF. The sequenced CDR3 bases are TGTGCCAGCAGCCCCGGGACTAATAACTATGCT.

Concerning this clone: Mouse names are used for the genes. The read ends 4 residues early relative to the CDR3; the germline J gene fills the gap. The chain uses TRBV13-1 and TRBJ2-5, with a possible D match to TRBD1 (6 bases). The germline gives CDR1 NSHNY, CDR2 SYGAGN. CDR3 size: 13 residues. The CDR3 bases that were read are TGTGCCAGCAGTGGAAACAGGGTAGAC. It encodes CASSGNRVD. The full CDR3 reads CASSGNRVDTQYF.

This clone was counted ten times or more. Mouse names are used for the genes. Read data end 4 residues before the CDR3 end; the end is taken from the germline J gene. Other DNA sequences in this sample translate to the same CDR3. The rearrangement links TRBV13-1 to TRBJ2-3, with TRBD2 matching over 9 bases. The CDR3 covers 15 residues. The trim removed 2 bases at V and 0 bases at J, leaving 1 base unmatched. Germline V CDR1 and CDR2: NSHNY, SYGAGN. CDR3 sequence reads: CASSETGGSAETLYF. CDR3 bases read: TGTGCCAGCAGTGAGACTGGGGGTAGTGCAGAA.

This clone was detected many times. Germline and genes: mouse. The CDR3 end falls 4 residues outside the read, so it is completed with the germline J gene. Other DNA sequences in the sample encode the same CDR3. This chain connects TRBV1 to TRBJ2-7, with a possible D match to TRBD1 (5 bases). Trimming pared 3 bases from V and 3 bases from J, leaving 6 bases between. Germline assignment: CDR1 NSQYPW and CDR2 LRSPGD (reference sequence). The CDR3 totals 12 residues. The CDR3 DNA, read in part, is TGCACCTGCAGTGCGGACAACTAT. This translates into CTCSADNY. The CDR3 reads in full as CTCSADNYEQYF. The full variable domain, with the rest looked up from reference TRBV1 and TRBJ2-7, is VTLLEQNPRWRLVPRGQAVNLRCILKNSQYPWMSWYQQDLQKQLQWLFTLRSPGDKEVKSLPGADYLATRVTDTELRLQVANMSQGRTLYCTCSADNYEQYFGPGTRLTVL.

This clone came up a few times. Gene names denote mouse genes. With the read ending 4 residues before the CDR3 end, the germline J gene is used to fill in that end. The same CDR3 is also encoded by other DNA sequences in this sample. The chain recombines TRBV19 with TRBJ2-2; D not certain. Trimming removed 1 base at V and 1 base at J, with 2 bases between. In germline, CDR1 is FNHDT, CDR2 SITEND (reference sequence). CDR3 length equals 13 residues. The chain's CDR3 is CASSIRNTGQLYF. The sequenced part of the CDR3 DNA is TGTGCCAGCAGTATAAGAAACACCGGG.

To note about this clone: The gene names given are mouse names. The sequenced fragment ends 4 residues before the CDR3 boundary, so the rest is inferred from the germline J gene. The genes are TRBV31 and TRBJ2-2; 8 bases fit TRBD1. Trimming removed 3 bases from V and 4 bases from J; junction bases left unmatched: 4. From germline, CDR1 is GKSSPN and CDR2 SITVG. CDR3 length equals 14 residues. CDR3 region: CAWSDRGSTGQLYF. CDR3 bases read: TGTGCCTGGAGCGACAGGGGCAGCACCGGG.

On this clone: A read error is possible here, since a much larger clone lies one base away. Genes and germline are mouse. The CDR3 bases that were read are TGTGCCAGCAGTGCCAGGGGCCAAGAC. Amino acids: CASSARGQD. The entire CDR3 protein reads CASSARGQDTQYF. J is TRBJ2-5 and V is TRBV13-1; possible D gene TRBD1, 6 bases. The CDR3 end is not reached by the read, which stops 4 residues before it; the germline J gene fills it in. This CDR3 region has 13 residues. The V end was cut by 3 bases, the J end by 2 bases, with 7 bases between. The germline gives CDR1 NSHNY, CDR2 SYGAGN.

This clone occurred a few times. The germline and genes are mouse ones. With the read ending 4 residues before the CDR3 end, the germline J gene is used to fill in that end. Other nucleotide sequences in the sample specify the same CDR3. The V call is TRBV31, the J call TRBJ2-3; 9 nucleotides line up with TRBD2. CDR3 length equals 15 residues. The trim removed 0 bases at V and 0 bases at J, leaving 1 base unmatched. The germline gives CDR1 GKSSPN, CDR2 SITVG. CDR3 in amino acids: CAWSLTGGSAETLYF. The CDR3 bases that were read are TGTGCCTGGAGTCTAACTGGGGGGAGTGCAGAA.

This clone has just a few counts. Germline and genes: mouse. The read halts 4 residues ahead of the CDR3 end, with the missing end drawn from the germline J gene. The same CDR3 arises from other DNA sequences in this sample as well. The genes are TRBV14 and TRBJ2-2; 11 bases match TRBD2. CDR3 length equals 16 residues. The germline V gene has CDR1 SGHDT and CDR2 FRDEAV. With 5 bases clipped from V and 1 base from J, the junction kept 4 bases outside the gene matches. The chain's CDR3 is CASSPGTGGNTGQLYF. CDR3 DNA (partial): TGTGCCAGCAGCCCCGGGACTGGGGGAAACACCGGG.

Only a few counts were recorded for this clone. These gene names are mouse names. The missing CDR3 end, 4 residues past where the read stops, is filled in from the germline J gene. The chain couples TRBV12-1 to TRBJ2-1; D is unresolved. V gave up 2 bases and J gave up 4 bases, with 8 bases separating them. Germline V gene lookup returns CDR1 SGHSN and CDR2 HYEKVE. This CDR3 spans 13 amino acids. The chain's CDR3 is CASSQLPYAEQFF. Incomplete CDR3 DNA: TGTGCCAGCTCTCAACTGCCTTATGCT.

This clone was picked up a small number of times. The genes are named according to mouse. The CDR3 extends 4 residues past the end of the read, so its final part is completed from the germline J gene. The gene calls are TRBV19 and TRBJ2-2, with 7 bases aligning to TRBD2. V shed 4 bases, J shed 6 bases, and the junction held 3 bases outside the gene matches. Germline V gene sequence: CDR1 FNHDT, CDR2 SITEND (reference sequence). The CDR3 runs to 13 residues. Incomplete CDR3 DNA: TGTGCCAGCAGTCGGGGGGGGTCCGGG. Translation: CASSRGGSG. The entire CDR3 protein reads CASSRGGSGQLYF.

This clone occurred many times. The germline and genes are mouse ones. The read terminates 4 residues before the CDR3 end, so the remaining end is supplied by the germline J gene. The genes are TRBV14 and TRBJ2-5; maybe TRBD1 (5 bases). The germline gives CDR1 SGHDT, CDR2 FRDEAV. The CDR3 runs 14 residues. The CDR3 reads CASSPLPGKDTQYF. The DNA read from the CDR3 is TGTGCCAGCAGTCCCCTCCCAGGGAAAGAC.

This clone was seen a handful of times. Any gene name here is a mouse gene name. This CDR3 reads CASGASGGDTEVFF. The sequenced CDR3 bases are TGTGCCAGCGGTGCCTCAGGGGGCGACACA. The chain joins TRBV13-2 to TRBJ1-1; 8 nucleotides match TRBD1. The read comes to an end 4 residues before the CDR3 does, leaving the germline J gene to fill in the end. Germline V gives CDR1 NNHNN, CDR2 SYGAGS (reference sequence). The CDR3 spans 14 residues. J gave up 3 bases and V 3 bases, and 4 bases lay outside the gene matches.

Comments on this clone: Germline and genes here are mouse. The sequence runs out 4 residues before the end of the CDR3; the remainder is reconstructed from the germline J gene. The chain recombines TRBV5 with TRBJ2-2, with D tentatively TRBD1 (6 bases). The CDR3 contains 18 residues. Germline V gene data show CDR1 as LGHNA and CDR2 as YNLKQL (reference sequence). V was pared by 0 bases and J by 0 bases, with 14 bases between. CDR3 region: CASSQDRPGQANTGQLYF. CDR3 DNA, as far as it was read: TGTGCCAGCAGCCAAGATCGTCCGGGACAAGCAAACACCGGG.

Notes on this clone: It may be a read error: a sequence one base away is much more abundant. Gene names and germline refer to mouse. The CDR3 is cut off 4 residues early in the read; its end comes from the germline J gene. The chain combines TRBV5 with TRBJ2-3; D is perhaps TRBD1 (6 bases). V lost 3 bases, J lost 0 bases, and 10 bases lay in between. The germline V gene has CDR1 LGHNA and CDR2 YNLKQL (reference sequence). CDR3 length: 15 amino acids. CDR3 amino acids: CASSHGTSSAETLYF. The covered CDR3 bases are TGTGCCAGCAGCCACGGGACATCTAGTGCAGAA.

This clone was seen more than once but under ten times. Gene names are mouse gene names. Coverage ceases 4 residues before the CDR3 finishes, and the germline J gene fills in the end. The chain uses TRBV5 and TRBJ2-3, with 10 bases matching TRBD2. With V trimmed by 0 bases and J by 0 bases, 6 bases remained unmatched. Germline V gene sequence: CDR1 LGHNA, CDR2 YNLKQL (reference sequence). The CDR3 totals 18 residues. The CDR3 spells CASSQDPRLGGSAETLYF. CDR3 bases read: TGTGCCAGCAGCCAAGACCCCCGACTGGGGGGTAGTGCAGAA.

Regarding this clone: A much larger clone is a single base away; this may be a read error. The listed genes are named as in mouse. The DNA ends 4 residues before the CDR3 does, and the rest of the CDR3 is filled in from the germline J gene. The rearrangement uses TRBV13-3 and TRBJ2-5; possible D gene TRBD1, 6 bases. The germline V gene has CDR1 NNHDY and CDR2 SYVADS. The CDR3 covers 12 residues. The CDR3 sequence is CASSGTEDTQYF. The part of the CDR3 DNA that was read is TGTGCCAGCAGTGGGACAGAAGAC.

Only a few counts were recorded for this clone. The gene names here belong to mouse. The read ends 4 residues before the CDR3 terminus; that terminus is restored from the germline J gene. This sequence joins TRBV3 and TRBJ2-5, with 7 positions matching TRBD2. The junction had 3 bases not matched to a gene; V was cut back by 5 bases and J by 1 base. CDR3 size: 14 residues. CDR1 is SNHLY, CDR2 FYNGKV, per germline (reference sequence). The part of the CDR3 DNA that was read is TGTGCCAGCAGCCCGGGGGGGGACCAAGAC. It specifies CASSPGGDQD. The entire CDR3 protein is CASSPGGDQDTQYF.

This clone showed up just a few times. Genes and germline are mouse. The CDR3 goes on 4 residues after the read ends, and that part is filled in from the germline J gene. The genes are TRBV13-2 and TRBJ1-1, with D unclear. Deletions cut 5 bases from V and 1 base from J, with 9 bases between. The germline CDR1 and CDR2 sequences are NNHNN and SYGAGS (reference sequence). The CDR3 is made up of 13 amino acids. CDR3 DNA (partial): TGTGCCAGCGGCGAGACACGAAACACA. This translates into CASGETRNT. The full-length CDR3 reads as CASGETRNTEVFF.

This clone was seen only a few times. Genes and germline come from the mouse. The read stops 4 residues short of the end of the CDR3; the missing end is completed from the germline J gene. The chain joins TRBV13-1 to TRBJ2-3; TRBD1 aligns across 8 bases. Germline assignment: CDR1 NSHNY and CDR2 SYGAGN. V was pared by 2 bases and J by 3 bases, with 5 bases of the junction left unmatched. The CDR3 consists of 15 residues. The CDR3 protein is CASSDRQGRAETLYF. The part of the CDR3 DNA that was read is TGTGCCAGCAGTGACAGACAGGGGCGAGCAGAA.

This clone was seen only a few times. The listed genes are named as in mouse. The read is 4 residues too short to cover the CDR3 end, so that end is filled in from the germline J gene. The J gene is TRBJ1-2, the V gene TRBV13-1; 7 positions match TRBD1. The junction had 4 bases not matched to a gene; V was cut back by 5 bases and J by 0 bases. This CDR3 comprises 14 residues. CDR1 and CDR2 (germline): NSHNY, SYGAGN. The CDR3 is CASSKGTANSDYTF. CDR3 DNA (partial): TGTGCCAGCAGCAAGGGGACAGCAAACTCC.

There are a few counts of this clone. Genes here carry mouse names. Read data end 4 residues before the CDR3 end; the end is taken from the germline J gene. In the same sample, other DNA sequences code for this CDR3. V is TRBV13-2 and J is TRBJ2-5; TRBD2 matches 9 bases. The CDR3 has 15 residues. Germline V gene lookup returns CDR1 NNHNN and CDR2 SYGAGS (reference sequence). The CDR3 sequence is CASGDALGGKDTQYF. The part of the CDR3 DNA that was read is TGTGCCAGCGGTGATGCGCTGGGGGGGAAGGAC.

This clone has ten or more counts. Genes here carry mouse names. The CDR3 extends 4 residues past the end of the read, so its final part is completed from the germline J gene. The V and J genes are TRBV17 and TRBJ2-3; D may be TRBD2 (5 bases). V gave up 0 bases and J gave up 0 bases, with 10 bases separating them. Germline CDR1 reads MNHDT; CDR2 reads YYDKIL. CDR3 size: 16 residues. CDR3 DNA, as far as it was read: TGTGCTAGCAGTAGAGATTGGTGGACTAGTGCAGAA. Protein: CASSRDWWTSAE. The CDR3, in full, reads CASSRDWWTSAETLYF.